Listed below are T cell receptor beta chains from one sample, sequenced in a study of shared clonotypes between healthy human individuals. Sequencing was performed with immunoSEQ multiplex PCR; in TCRdb, only in-frame clones are kept and a portion is missing. The sample shows under 1,900,000 clones, 97% to 99% of them seen only once. Sequencing input: naive CD4+ T cells sorted from blood. These receptors all come from a young man in good health. Both conserved end residues are part of each CDR3. A D gene is named only where the DNA matches it firmly. Clone size, where shown, is once, few, many, or a class for clones that have expanded.

TRBV19	TRBJ1-1	TRBD1	-	CASSIPTGGFNTEAFF	TGTGCCAGTAGTATACCGACAGGGGGCTTTAACACTGAAGCTTTCTTT
TRBV30	TRBJ2-4	-	-	CAWSVFQSRTKNIQYF	TGTGCCTGGAGTGTATTCCAATCACGAACCAAAAACATTCAGTACTTC
TRBV10-3	TRBJ2-1	-	-	CAISEWSGVNEQFF	TGTGCCATCAGTGAGTGGTCGGGAGTGAATGAGCAGTTCTTC
TRBV5-1	TRBJ2-3	-	-	CASSPGTSGPDTQYF	TGCGCCAGCAGCCCCGGGACGAGTGGACCAGATACGCAGTATTTT
TRBV11-2	TRBJ2-3	TRBD2	-	CASSLRGRASTDTQYF	TGTGCCAGCAGCTTACGCGGGAGGGCGAGTACAGATACGCAGTATTTT
TRBV7-9	TRBJ2-6	TRBD1	-	CASSFSGTGVSGANVLTF	TGTGCCAGCAGCTTTTCTGGGACAGGAGTCTCTGGGGCCAACGTCCTGACTTTC
TRBV7-9	TRBJ1-2	-	-	CASSRTLYGYTF	TGTGCCAGCAGTCGAACCTTATATGGCTACACCTTC
TRBV19	TRBJ2-7	TRBD1	-	CASSDRVTYEQYF	TGTGCCAGTTCGGACAGGGTCACCTACGAGCAGTACTTC
TRBV5-1	TRBJ1-3	-	-	CASSLGQGNTIYF	TGCGCCAGCAGCCTGGGACAAGGAAACACCATATATTTT
TRBV7-8	TRBJ2-2	TRBD1	-	CASSLAPQGAGSGELFF	TGTGCCAGCAGCTTAGCCCCTCAGGGGGCAGGTTCCGGGGAGCTGTTTTTT
TRBV5-4	TRBJ2-7	-	-	CASRGQGFSSYEQYF	TGTGCCAGCAGGGGCCAGGGCTTCAGCTCCTACGAGCAGTACTTC
TRBV7-9	TRBJ2-1	TRBD2	-	CASSPAAGDVYNEQFF	TGTGCCAGCAGCCCCGCAGCGGGAGACGTCTACAATGAGCAGTTCTTC
TRBV9	TRBJ2-7	-	-	CASSGGRGYEQYF	TGTGCCAGCAGCGGGGGACGGGGCTACGAGCAGTACTTC
TRBV5-1	TRBJ1-4	-	-	CASSLAAAEKLFF	TGCGCCAGCAGCTTGGCCGCAGCGGAAAAACTGTTTTTT
TRBV6-1	TRBJ2-2	-	-	CASKVNTGELFF	TGTGCCAGCAAGGTGAACACCGGGGAGCTGTTTTTT
TRBV29-1	TRBJ2-1	-	-	CSVKIRSGYNEQFF	TGCAGCGTCAAGATACGCTCGGGGTACAATGAGCAGTTCTTC
TRBV18	TRBJ2-1	TRBD2	-	CASSPWAREASYNEQFF	TGTGCCAGCTCACCTTGGGCACGGGAGGCCTCCTACAATGAGCAGTTCTTC
TRBV29-1	TRBJ2-1	TRBD2	-	CSVEPLSGRVNEQFF	TGCAGCGTTGAACCGCTTAGCGGGAGAGTCAATGAGCAGTTCTTC
TRBV6-9	TRBJ2-6	TRBD2	once	CASSHPGGSLSGANVLTF	TGTGCCAGCAGTCATCCCGGGGGGAGTCTTTCTGGGGCCAACGTCCTGACTTTC
TRBV7-2	TRBJ1-5	-	-	CASSSDPGGNQPQHF	TGTGCCAGCAGCTCAGACCCAGGGGGCAATCAGCCCCAGCATTTT
TRBV7-8	TRBJ2-7	-	-	CASSALRKYEQYF	TGTGCCAGCAGCGCCCTTAGGAAGTACGAGCAGTACTTC
TRBV15	TRBJ1-5	TRBD1	-	CATSRATGQVNQPQHF	TGTGCCACCAGCAGAGCGACGGGACAGGTGAATCAGCCCCAGCATTTT
TRBV6-4	TRBJ2-7	-	-	CASMAGHYEQYF	TGTGCCAGCATGGCGGGACACTACGAGCAGTACTTC
TRBV12-5	TRBJ2-1	-	-	CASGLGVGTEQFF	TGTGCTAGTGGTTTGGGGGTTGGGACCGAGCAGTTCTTC
TRBV19	TRBJ2-7	-	-	CASGAQEQYF	TGTGCCAGTGGCGCGCAAGAGCAGTACTTC
TRBV27	TRBJ1-2	-	-	CASSLSGQHNGYTF	TGTGCCAGCAGTTTATCGGGGCAGCACAATGGCTACACCTTC
TRBV7-9	TRBJ2-1	TRBD2	-	CASSPPGLAGGSEQFF	TGTGCCAGCAGCCCTCCCGGACTAGCGGGAGGGAGTGAGCAGTTCTTC
TRBV6-1	TRBJ2-5	-	-	CASSDTLWETQYF	TGTGCCAGCAGTGACACCCTGTGGGAGACCCAGTACTTC
TRBV18	TRBJ2-7	TRBD2	-	CASSPRGLAGASGQYF	TGTGCCAGCTCACCACGGGGGCTAGCGGGAGCTTCGGGGCAGTACTTC
TRBV28	TRBJ2-2	-	-	CASTGSGTGELFF	TGTGCCAGTACAGGGAGCGGAACCGGGGAGCTGTTTTTT
TRBV5-1	TRBJ1-2	TRBD1	-	CASSKTDREAGYGYTF	TGCGCCAGCAGCAAAACGGACAGGGAGGCGGGCTATGGCTACACCTTC
TRBV11-2	TRBJ2-7	-	-	CASSRGVHYEQYF	TGTGCCAGCAGTAGAGGGGTCCACTACGAGCAGTACTTC
TRBV30	TRBJ2-1	-	-	CAWSLGLVVQFF	TGTGCCTGGAGTTTGGGGTTGGTTGTGCAGTTCTTC
TRBV7-9	TRBJ2-1	-	once	CASSPARPSTRDEQFF	TGTGCCAGCAGCCCAGCCCGGCCTTCTACTAGGGATGAGCAGTTCTTC
TRBV10-1	TRBJ1-2	-	-	CASSPGEGANYGYTF	TGCGCCAGCTCGCCAGGGGAGGGGGCTAACTATGGCTACACCTTC
TRBV7-9	TRBJ2-3	TRBD2	-	CASSSSSGRRTDTQYF	TGTGCCAGCAGCTCTTCTAGCGGGAGGCGCACAGATACGCAGTATTTT
TRBV7-2	TRBJ1-2	-	-	CASSILLGYNTTYGYTF	TGTGCCAGCAGCATCCTCCTGGGATACAACACAACCTATGGCTACACCTTC
TRBV6-5	TRBJ2-7	TRBD2	-	CASSSIGGGLYEQYF	TGTGCCAGCAGCTCGATCGGGGGGGGGCTCTACGAGCAGTACTTC
TRBV4-3	TRBJ2-2	TRBD2	-	CASSQVGTSGITGELFF	TGCGCCAGCAGCCAAGTAGGGACTAGCGGGATTACCGGGGAGCTGTTTTTT
TRBV2	TRBJ2-7	-	-	CASSERQGTEQYF	TGTGCCAGCAGTGAAAGGCAAGGTACCGAGCAGTACTTC
TRBV11-2	TRBJ2-1	TRBD1	-	CASSSIRTGGYEQFF	TGTGCCAGCAGCTCCATCAGGACAGGGGGCTATGAGCAGTTCTTC
TRBV7-6	TRBJ2-1	TRBD1	-	CASSPPGQGSSYNEQFF	TGTGCCAGCAGCCCGCCGGGACAGGGGAGCTCCTACAATGAGCAGTTCTTC
TRBV18	TRBJ2-5	-	-	CASSPPEETQYF	TGTGCCAGCTCACCACCTGAGGAGACCCAGTACTTC
TRBV18	TRBJ2-1	-	-	CASSLLSDNEQFF	TGTGCCAGCTCACTACTCAGTGACAATGAGCAGTTCTTC
TRBV5-8	TRBJ2-7	-	-	CASSWVDREQYF	TGTGCCAGCAGCTGGGTAGACCGGGAGCAGTACTTC
TRBV7-9	TRBJ1-1	-	-	CASSLVTTEAFF	TGTGCCAGCAGCTTAGTCACCACTGAAGCTTTCTTT
TRBV5-1	TRBJ1-1	-	-	CASSLDGTPRPNTEAFF	TGCGCCAGCAGCTTGGATGGGACACCGAGACCGAACACTGAAGCTTTCTTT
TRBV7-6	TRBJ1-3	-	-	CASSLIDRALGGNTIYF	TGTGCCAGCAGCTTAATTGACCGAGCTCTGGGAGGAAACACCATATATTTT
TRBV7-2	TRBJ1-5	-	-	CASSLVANQPQHF	TGTGCCAGCAGCTTAGTAGCAAATCAGCCCCAGCATTTT
TRBV20-1	TRBJ2-1	-	-	CSASRGGEQFF	TGCAGTGCTAGTAGAGGGGGTGAGCAGTTCTTC
TRBV18	TRBJ1-1	TRBD1	-	CASSDRGTGPTEAFF	TGTGCCAGCTCCGACCGTGGGACAGGGCCCACTGAAGCTTTCTTT